This TCR beta chain appears in the sequencing data of a study of cytomegalovirus exposure and HLA in healthy donors. Turning to the study itself: Researchers found that approximately 85% of a few hundred genotyped donors fell within the Caucasian-associated ancestry cluster.

Primers for the PCR totalled 60 Vbeta and 13 Jbeta. Assay: immunoSEQ multiplex PCR; the TCRdb copy retains only in-frame clones and omits some. This sample has 200,000 to 250,000 clones; approximately 70% occur once, and the top ten carry about 2.5%. The ends were cut back, 6 bases at V and 4 bases at J, with 9 bases in the middle. CDR3 length equals 11 residues. Germline V gives CDR1 SQVTM, CDR2 ANQGSEA. This chain uses TRBV29-1 with TRBJ2-5; D gene unclear. The receptor's source is a man between 40 and 49 years old in good health and CMV-seropositive. Sequencing was done on a sample of PBMCs. The CDR3 DNA reads TGCAGCGTCGAGACTGGAGAGACCCAGTACTTC. This codes for CSVETGETQYF.